Following are 11 T cell receptor beta chains from one sample sequenced in a study of T cells after yellow fever vaccination. TCRdb reprocessed the 5' RACE reads via MiXCR and lists one record per CDR3 protein. The sample has some 110,000 distinct CDR3 sequences; more than 6% are singletons. Material: CD4+ T cells sorted from PBMCs, obtained about 10 days after the first yellow fever vaccination. The receptors shown here come from a man aged 18 to 29 who received the YFV17D yellow fever vaccine.

Concerning this clonotype: At one boundary the junction diverges from the germline segment, which might be a read error. The gene calls are TRBV6-2 or TRBV6-3 and TRBJ2-6; the D gene could be TRBD1 or TRBD2 (5 bases each). The CDR3 extends over 15 amino acids. The germline V gene has CDR1 MNHEY and CDR2 SVGEGT. CDR3 loop: CASSRTDSGGNVLTF. Here the CDR3 DNA reads TGTGCCAGCAGTCGAACAGACTCTGGGGGCAACGTCCTGACTTTC.

This clonotype showed up many times. The chain carries TRBV4-1 and TRBJ1-5, with 7 bases aligning to TRBD1. The CDR3 is 15 amino acids. Losses at the gene ends were 1 base for V and 3 bases for J; bases not matched to a gene: 3. Germline assignment: CDR1 MGHRA and CDR2 YSYEKL. The CDR3 protein is CASSQAGQNNQPQHF. CDR3 DNA sequence: TGCGCCAGCAGCCAAGCGGGACAGAACAATCAGCCCCAGCATTTT.

Comments on this clonotype: Possible read error: a much larger clone is one base away. The rearrangement joins TRBV5-1 to TRBJ1-2, with D tentatively TRBD1 (6 bases). The germline V gene encodes CDR1 SGHRS and CDR2 YFSETQ. The CDR3 loop spans 16 amino acids. CDR3 bases: TGCACCAGCAGCTTGGAGGGGGGCCAGAACTCTTATGGCTACACCTTC. It specifies CTSSLEGGQNSYGYTF.

This clonotype was observed at least ten times. The chain combines TRBV11-2 with TRBJ2-7; possible D gene TRBD2, 6 bases. The V and J ends lost 0 bases and 5 bases respectively, with 11 bases between them. Looked up from germline, CDR1 is SGHAT and CDR2 is FQNNGV. The CDR3 has 14 amino acids. The chain's CDR3 is CASSLDRGSDEQYF. The CDR3, as DNA: TGTGCCAGCAGCTTAGATCGGGGGTCTGACGAGCAGTACTTC.

Points on this clonotype: A much bigger clone sits one base away, suggesting this may be a read error. The conserved closing phenylalanine or tryptophan is absent in this CDR3, likely reflecting a read error. V usage is TRBV7-2 and J usage is TRBJ2-7, with D tentatively TRBD1 or TRBD2 (6 bases each). V lost 2 bases, J lost 3 bases, and 14 bases lay in between. Germline loops: CDR1 SGHTA, CDR2 FQGNSA. This CDR3 has 15 residues. CDR3 region: CASSLSRGTLYEQYL. In nucleotides, the CDR3 is TGTGCCAGCAGCTTATCCCGGGGGACACTCTACGAGCAGTACTTA.

This clonotype has ten or more counts. This chain uses TRBV3-1 with TRBJ2-5; D ambiguous. V gave up 6 bases and J gave up 0 bases, with 11 bases separating them. Germline CDR1 is LGHDT and CDR2 is YNNKEL (reference sequence). This CDR3 has 14 amino acids. The CDR3 region is CASRRQSYQETQYF. DNA of the CDR3: TGTGCCAGCAGGCGTCAGTCGTACCAAGAGACCCAGTACTTC.

This clonotype was seen at least ten times. This chain connects TRBV14 to TRBJ2-1, with D uncertain. The CDR3 spans 16 residues. V shed 1 base and J shed 3 bases, with 13 bases lying between them. Germline values: CDR1 SGHDN, CDR2 FVKESK. CDR3 sequence: CASSQGRRLYYNEQFF. The CDR3 DNA reads TGTGCCAGCAGCCAAGGCCGCCGGCTCTACTACAATGAGCAGTTCTTC.

This clonotype was picked up many times. The chain recombines TRBV5-1 with TRBJ1-2, with D unresolved. In germline, CDR1 is SGHRS, CDR2 YFSETQ. The CDR3 is made up of 16 amino acids. The germline V and J ends were trimmed by 4 bases and 8 bases, with 24 bases remaining between them. Here the CDR3 reads CASSIGDYSSQQGYTF. The CDR3, as DNA: TGCGCCAGCAGCATAGGCGACTATTCTTCCCAGCAGGGCTACACCTTC.

This clonotype was counted many times. The chain recombines TRBV5-1 with TRBJ2-4; D call uncertain. This CDR3 has 13 residues. CDR1 and CDR2 from the germline V gene are SGHRS and YFSETQ. Trimming removed 4 bases from V and 5 bases from J, with 10 bases in between. The CDR3 DNA follows: TGCGCCAGCAGCCCCAGCCTTCAAAACATTCAGTACTTC. Residues: CASSPSLQNIQYF.

There are many counts of this clonotype. The genes are TRBV7-2 and TRBJ1-2, with D unresolved. CDR1 is SGHTA and CDR2 is FQGNSA in the germline V gene. The CDR3 is 14 amino acids. Between the trimmed V and J ends, which lost 1 base and 2 bases, there was a span of 8 bases. The CDR3 spells CASSLGMENYGYTF. The DNA of the CDR3 is TGTGCCAGCAGCTTAGGAATGGAAAACTATGGCTACACCTTC.

This clonotype was counted ten times or more. This chain joins TRBV6-5 and TRBJ2-5; 9 positions match TRBD1. CDR1 MNHEY and CDR2 SVGAGI come from the germline V gene. The V gene end was trimmed by 2 bases and the J gene end by 3 bases; junction bases not matched to a gene: 4. The CDR3 is 15 amino acids. CDR3 sequence (DNA): TGTGCCAGCAGTTACCACCGGACAGGGGAAGAGACCCAGTACTTC. Its protein is CASSYHRTGEETQYF.